Below, one T cell receptor (beta chain) is given with its context. Its antigen remains undetermined. No quality values exist for individual bases; no much larger clone is one base distant. The time point label, as the study defines it: sample taken at primary tumor resection. Without any cell sorting, TCR sequencing was performed on whole RNA extracted either from tumor and nontumor lung tissue or from cryopreserved PBMC samples. Donors were around 71 patients with early-stage, untreated non-small cell lung cancer from the lung TRACERx cohort. A patient was chosen for TCR sequencing only when enough RNA was available from at least two tumor regions. Library prep was done by 5' RACE. TCRdb names NextSeq 500 as the instrument used. The TCR library protocol attached a unique molecular identifier to each TCR cDNA molecule to allow correction of PCR and sequencing errors. The original pipeline was this. TCR identification, UMI-based error correction and CDR3 extraction were all carried out with Decombinator tools. TCRs above a frequency of 2 per 1,000, corresponding to the top 1% of the tumor frequency distribution, were defined as expanded. Rényi diversity was computed with the R vegan package after subsampling each repertoire 100 times to 5,000 TCRs. CDR3 similarity networks were constructed using string-kernel similarity of amino acid triplets, with links drawn between CDR3s whose pairwise similarity was above 0.82. The public reads were run again by TCRdb, first through fastp at Q25 and then through MiXCR, and only productive beta chains were kept. Duplicate CDR3 protein sequences are folded into a single record with the most common DNA and genes. TCRdb's processing, not the study's, gives the V and J calls here. In all, the sample holds about 45,000 distinct CDR3 sequences, and around 11% of those were seen once. The top ten clonotypes cover roughly 40% of the sample.

The trim is 2 bases for V and 11 bases for J, with a gap of 10 bases between the germline ends. Measured from the cysteine to the phenylalanine, the CDR3 is 12 residues long. CDR3 DNA is the only sequence kept; it has 36 bases, read in frame from the first base. CDR1 SNHLY and CDR2 FYNNEI are derived from the germline V gene. This specimen belongs to a study of spatial heterogeneity in lung cancer (dated by TCRdb to about 2019). Concerning the study at large: Beta-chain transcripts were consistently detected in greater numbers than alpha-chain transcripts, which likely reflected higher beta-chain transcript abundance. In the raw uncorrected reads, each unique combination of TCR and UMI appeared more than ten times on average. In non-small cell lung cancer, the study made a quantitative comparison of TCR alpha and beta repertoires among multiple tumor regions, matched nontumor lung and blood. At surgery, both alpha and beta chains were TCR-sequenced in fewer than 250 tumor regions, fewer than 65 matched nontumor lung samples and just over 55 PBMC samples. TCR repertoire features were related to nonsynonymous mutation counts determined by whole-exome sequencing of tumor tissue.

Summary of the overall study and its limitations: Confirming at a functional level the hypothesis that regional TCRs recognize regional mutations was considered to require additional single-cell paired TCR alpha and beta sequencing. Ubiquitous expanded tumor TCRs were found in blood more often at tumor resection than at routine follow-up.

The V and J segments used are TRBV2 and TRBJ1-5; no D gene can be assigned with confidence. The clonotype originates from a female donor with early-stage non-small cell lung cancer. The sequences come from PBMCs, collected at surgery. The encoded CDR3 is CASSELGSAQHF. In nucleotide form, the sequence is TGTGCCAGCAGTGAATTGGGTTCAGCCCAGCATTTT.